This passage covers 28 T cell receptor beta chains from one sample sequenced in a study of radiotherapy plus CTLA-4 blockade in lung cancer. TCRdb's table, derived via immunoSEQ multiplex PCR, lists solely in-frame clones and lacks some. The table has 70,000 to 95,000 clones, about 87% seen once. Source: peripheral blood, taken from a patient treated with radiotherapy plus ipilimumab. These receptors were obtained from a human donor with non-small cell lung cancer that progressed on radiotherapy plus ipilimumab.

V and J are TRBV30 and TRBJ2-1; TRBD2 agrees at 9 bases. The CDR3 has 15 residues. Losses at the gene ends were 0 bases for V and 7 bases for J; bases not matched to a gene: 7. Germline CDR1 GTSNPN, CDR2 SVGIG (reference sequence). CDR3 residues: CAWSVSTSGWNEQFF. In nucleotides, the CDR3 is TGTGCCTGGAGTGTATCTACTAGCGGGTGGAATGAGCAGTTCTTC.

V is TRBV7-2 and J is TRBJ2-3; D is perhaps TRBD2 (6 bases). The CDR3 has 15 amino acids. Germline CDR1 reads SGHTA; CDR2 reads FQGNSA. V gave up 5 bases and J gave up 1 base, with 13 bases separating them. The CDR3 DNA reads as TGTGCCAGCAGCCCCGTCGGGGGTCGCACAGATACGCAGTATTTT. This gives the protein CASSPVGGRTDTQYF.

The chain combines TRBV20-1 with TRBJ2-2; no firm D call. The V end was cut by 5 bases, the J end by 7 bases, with 8 bases between. The CDR3 contains 11 residues. Germline CDR1 reads DFQATT; CDR2 reads SNEGSKA (reference sequence). This CDR3 reads CSAPLGGELFF. The CDR3 nucleotides are TGCAGTGCTCCACTGGGCGGGGAGCTGTTTTTT.

The V and J genes are TRBV2 and TRBJ1-4; D uncertain. The CDR3 is 14 residues long. Per germline, CDR1 SNHLY and CDR2 FYNNEI. Between the trimmed V and J ends, which lost 3 bases and 8 bases, there was a span of 13 bases. The CDR3 loop is CASSEGSLGEKLFF. In nucleotides, the CDR3 is TGTGCCAGCAGTGAGGGATCCCTTGGGGAAAAACTGTTTTTT. The complete variable domain, with remaining parts taken from reference TRBV2 and TRBJ1-4, reads EPEVTQTPSHQVTQMGQEVILRCVPISNHLYFYWYRQILGQKVEFLVSFYNNEISEKSEIFDDQFSVERPDGSNFTLKIRSTKLEDSAMYFCASSEGSLGEKLFFGSGTQLSVL.

The rearrangement links TRBV9 to TRBJ2-1, with a tentative D call TRBD2 (7 bases). Looked up from germline, CDR1 is SGDLS and CDR2 is YYNGEE. Trimming cost V 0 bases and J 5 bases, with 12 bases left between them. The CDR3 is 15 amino acids. The CDR3 here is CASSVGQGTNNEQFF. In DNA form, the CDR3 reads TGTGCCAGCAGCGTAGGTCAGGGGACTAACAATGAGCAGTTCTTC.

This clone was detected once. The chain carries TRBV28 and TRBJ1-1; the D gene is possibly TRBD1 (5 bases). Trimming took 10 bases from V and 4 from J, leaving 19 bases between them. Germline V gene data show CDR1 as MDHEN and CDR2 as SYDVKM. CDR3 length: 14 amino acids. CDR3 region: CATVEGYGGTEAFF. The CDR3 nucleotides read TGTGCCACGGTTGAGGGATATGGGGGCACTGAAGCTTTCTTT.

The chain couples TRBV4-1 to TRBJ1-1; D gene ambiguous. This CDR3 contains 16 residues. Germline V gives CDR1 MGHRA, CDR2 YSYEKL. Trimming shortened V by 1 base and J by 1 base, and 13 bases separated the two germline ends. The CDR3 is CASSQVPTSQNTEAFF. The CDR3 DNA reads TGCGCCAGCAGCCAAGTTCCGACTTCCCAGAACACTGAAGCTTTCTTT.

The chain couples TRBV5-1 to TRBJ1-1; D gene uncertain. V lost 0 bases, J lost 8 bases, and 8 bases lay in between. Per the germline V gene, CDR1 is SGHRS and CDR2 is YFSETQ. The CDR3 covers 12 residues. The CDR3: CASSLVGGEAFF. The CDR3 coding sequence is TGCGCCAGCAGCTTGGTTGGAGGAGAAGCTTTCTTT.

The rearrangement links TRBV9 to TRBJ2-5; 8 nucleotides line up with TRBD2. CDR1 is SGDLS, CDR2 YYNGEE, per germline. The CDR3 extends over 17 amino acids. Unmatched junction bases numbered 8, after V lost 0 bases and J lost 1 base. The CDR3 nucleotides read TGTGCCAGCAGCGTAGCGGGCGCGGGGGGCCCCCAAGAGACCCAGTACTTC. Translating gives CASSVAGAGGPQETQYF.

The V gene is TRBV18, the J gene TRBJ2-7; TRBD2 agrees at 8 bases. The length of the CDR3 is 14 residues. V trimming: 2 bases; J trimming: 0 bases; junction bases outside the gene matches: 0. The germline CDR1 and CDR2 sequences are KGHSH and LQKENI. The CDR3 region has the DNA TGTGCCAGCTCACCAGGGACTAGCTCCTACGAGCAGTACTTC. Protein sequence: CASSPGTSSYEQYF.

There are a few counts of this clone. V is TRBV9 and J is TRBJ1-1; D is unclear. The CDR3 runs 15 residues. From germline, CDR1 is SGDLS and CDR2 YYNGEE. The V gene lost 3 bases and the J gene lost 6 bases, with 18 bases spanning the gap. CDR3 coding DNA: TGTGCCAGCAGCGCGAGGGAGGGAGTGGGTGCTGAAGCTTTCTTT. This sequence encodes CASSAREGVGAEAFF.

The rearrangement links TRBV25-1 to TRBJ2-5, with D tentatively TRBD1 (6 bases). This CDR3 has 16 amino acids. Germline CDR1 and CDR2: MGHDK and SYGVNS. Trimming shortened V by 3 bases and J by 1 base, and 15 bases separated the two germline ends. The CDR3 DNA reads TGTGCCAGCAGTGACTCCCTCCGGACAGCCCAAGAGACCCAGTACTTC. Translating gives CASSDSLRTAQETQYF.

This clone was found a few times. The chain recombines TRBV9 with TRBJ2-5, with a tentative D call TRBD1 (6 bases). CDR1 and CDR2 from the germline V gene are SGDLS and YYNGEE. The CDR3 runs 16 residues. V was cut by 0 bases and J by 4 bases, with 16 bases left in between. CDR3 in amino acids: CASSVGSAGVGETQYF. CDR3 DNA sequence: TGTGCCAGCAGCGTAGGATCGGCAGGGGTGGGAGAGACCCAGTACTTC. The whole variable domain, remainder taken from reference TRBV9 and TRBJ2-5, is DSGVTQTPKHLITATGQRVTLRCSPRSGDLSVYWYQQSLDQGLQFLIQYYNGEERAKGNILERFSAQQFPDLHSELNLSSLELGDSALYFCASSVGSAGVGETQYFGPGTRLLVL.

V is TRBV6-6 and J is TRBJ1-5; 10 bases are shared with TRBD1. V lost 6 bases and J lost 6; bases outside the gene matches: 11. Germline CDR1 and CDR2: MNHNY and SVGAGI (reference sequence). The CDR3 is made up of 16 amino acids. The CDR3 bases are TGTGCCAGCAGCCCCGGGACAGGGGTGGTCGGTCAGCCCCAGCATTTT. Residues: CASSPGTGVVGQPQHF.

V gene TRBV5-1 combines with J gene TRBJ1-6, with a weak D call TRBD1 (5 bases). With 4 bases removed from V and 7 bases from J, the gap between germline ends came to 15 bases. CDR3 length equals 15 residues. CDR1 and CDR2 from the germline V gene are SGHRS and YFSETQ. CDR3 protein: CASSPTPDRNSPLHF. CDR3 nucleotide sequence: TGCGCCAGCAGCCCCACACCCGACAGAAATTCACCCCTCCACTTT.

This chain links TRBV19 with TRBJ1-1; no clear D. Trimming took 7 bases from V and 3 from J, leaving 15 bases between them. In germline, CDR1 is LNHDA, CDR2 SQIVND (reference sequence). This CDR3 has 14 amino acids. The CDR3 reads CASMDSGLDTEAFF. CDR3 coding DNA: TGTGCCAGTATGGATTCCGGTCTGGACACTGAAGCTTTCTTT.

A single count supports this clone. This chain connects TRBV6-1 to TRBJ2-7; 10 nucleotides line up with TRBD1. With 7 bases clipped from V and 3 bases from J, the junction kept 3 bases outside the gene matches. Germline CDR1 is MNHNS and CDR2 is SASEGT. This CDR3 has 13 residues. The CDR3 sequence is CASTRTGGYEQYF. The DNA for the CDR3 is TGTGCCAGCACCCGGACAGGGGGCTACGAGCAGTACTTC.

This chain connects TRBV15 to TRBJ1-5; no reliable D call. The CDR3 is made up of 13 amino acids. The germline V gene has CDR1 LNHNV and CDR2 YYDKDF (reference sequence). Trimming left V 4 bases short and J 0 bases short, with 4 bases between. The CDR3 loop is CATSTLSNQPQHF. The CDR3 DNA is TGTGCCACCAGCACTCTTAGCAATCAGCCCCAGCATTTT.

The rearrangement joins TRBV28 to TRBJ1-2; D remains unclear. The V end lost 5 bases, the J end lost 2 bases, and 15 bases lay between the germline ends. This CDR3 has 15 residues. Germline assignment: CDR1 MDHEN and CDR2 SYDVKM. CDR3 sequence reads: CASSVGYPLNYGYTF. The CDR3 DNA follows: TGTGCCAGCAGTGTCGGGTATCCTTTAAACTATGGCTACACCTTC.

The chain employs TRBV13 and TRBJ2-7; a weak D match, TRBD1 (5 bases). The V gene lost 5 bases and the J gene lost 2 bases, with 13 bases spanning the gap. The CDR3 extends over 14 amino acids. Germline CDR1 reads PRHDT; CDR2 reads FYEKMQ (reference sequence). CDR3 in amino acids: CASSRNRRTYEQYF. CDR3 in DNA: TGTGCCAGCAGCAGGAACAGGCGAACCTACGAGCAGTACTTC. Based on the CDR3 plus reference TRBV13 and TRBJ2-7, the full variable domain is AAGVIQSPRHLIKEKRETATLKCYPIPRHDTVYWYQQGPGQDPQFLISFYEKMQSDKGSIPDRFSAQQFSDYHSELNMSSLELGDSALYFCASSRNRRTYEQYFGPGTRLTVT.

On this clone: This same CDR3 is encoded by further DNA sequences in the sample. The gene calls are TRBV29-1 and TRBJ1-1; weak D call: TRBD1 (5 bases). V was trimmed by 4 bases and J by 1 base, leaving 7 bases between them. Germline V CDR1 and CDR2: SQVTM, ANQGSEA. The CDR3 loop spans 12 amino acids. This CDR3 is CSVGGGNTEAFF. DNA for the CDR3: TGCAGCGTTGGGGGGGGGAACACTGAAGCTTTCTTT.

The chain joins TRBV5-1 to TRBJ1-2, with D possibly matching TRBD1 (6 bases). With 4 bases removed from V and 4 bases from J, the gap between germline ends came to 14 bases. The CDR3 extends over 14 amino acids. Germline V lookup: CDR1 SGHRS, CDR2 YFSETQ. The CDR3 coding sequence is TGCGCCAGCAGCCCATCCGCGGGGGCCTATGGCTACACCTTC. Its translation: CASSPSAGAYGYTF.

V usage is TRBV4-1 and J usage is TRBJ2-1, with 12 bases lining up with TRBD2. The V and J ends lost 0 bases and 7 bases, in that order; junction bases with no gene match: 4. The CDR3 is 16 amino acids. Per the germline V gene, CDR1 is MGHRA and CDR2 is YSYEKL. Written as DNA, the CDR3 is TGCGCCAGCAGCCAAGAGGTCGGACTAGCGGGAAATGAGCAGTTCTTC. Amino acid sequence: CASSQEVGLAGNEQFF.

V and J are TRBV30 and TRBJ1-3; the D is unclear. V lost 6 bases to trimming and J lost 2 bases, with 17 bases between them. Germline V CDR1 and CDR2: GTSNPN, SVGIG (reference sequence). The CDR3 contains 15 residues. CDR3 in amino acids: CACLFRAVPGNTIYF. The DNA for the CDR3 is TGTGCCTGCCTTTTTAGGGCCGTGCCTGGAAACACCATATATTTT.

The chain uses TRBV9 and TRBJ2-3; 7 bases align to TRBD1. CDR1 is SGDLS and CDR2 is YYNGEE in the germline V gene. Germline trimming cut 4 bases from V and 0 bases from J; bases unmatched to any gene: 5. CDR3 length: 15 residues. DNA for the CDR3: TGTGCCAGCAGCCTCCGACAGGGTAGCACAGATACGCAGTATTTT. Residues: CASSLRQGSTDTQYF.

CDR3 sequence (DNA): TGTGCCAGCAGCGCAGACAGGTCTGGAAACACCATATATTTT. Encoded protein: CASSADRSGNTIYF. The chain couples TRBV6-1 to TRBJ1-3; D may be TRBD1 (6 bases). The CDR3 is 14 amino acids. Germline CDR1 MNHNS, CDR2 SASEGT. The germline V and J ends were trimmed by 6 bases and 1 base, with 10 bases remaining between them.

The V and J genes are TRBV14 and TRBJ1-2; the match to TRBD1 covers 10 bases. The CDR3 loop spans 15 amino acids. V shed 3 bases and J 4 bases; nucleotides not matched to a gene: 5. Germline loops: CDR1 SGHDN, CDR2 FVKESK. CDR3 DNA sequence: TGTGCCAGCAGCCAGGGGACAGGGGTGCCCTATGGCTACACCTTC. It specifies CASSQGTGVPYGYTF.

V usage is TRBV5-1 and J usage is TRBJ2-3; D is undetermined. The CDR3 has 12 amino acids. CDR1 is SGHRS, CDR2 YFSETQ, per germline. The V and J ends lost 2 bases and 2 bases respectively, with 3 bases between them. The CDR3 sequence is CASSLNTDTQYF. The CDR3 DNA sequence: TGCGCCAGCAGCTTAAACACAGATACGCAGTATTTT. The variable domain in full, with the rest retrieved from reference TRBV5-1 and TRBJ2-3, is KAGVTQTPRYLIKTRGQQVTLSCSPISGHRSVSWYQQTPGQGLQFLFEYFSETQRNKGNFPGRFSGRQFSNSRSEMNVSTLELGDSALYLCASSLNTDTQYFGPGTRLTVL.